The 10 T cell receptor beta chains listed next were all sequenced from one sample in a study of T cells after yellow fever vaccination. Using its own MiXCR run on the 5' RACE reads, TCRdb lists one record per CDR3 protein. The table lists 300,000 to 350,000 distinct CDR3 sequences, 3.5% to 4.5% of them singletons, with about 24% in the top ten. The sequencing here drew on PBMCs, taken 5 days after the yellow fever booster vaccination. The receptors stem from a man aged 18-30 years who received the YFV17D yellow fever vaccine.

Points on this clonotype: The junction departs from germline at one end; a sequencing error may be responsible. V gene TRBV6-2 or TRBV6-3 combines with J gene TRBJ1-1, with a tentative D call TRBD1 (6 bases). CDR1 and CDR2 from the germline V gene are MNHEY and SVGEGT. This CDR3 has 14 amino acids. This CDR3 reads CTSSYQGGGTEAFF. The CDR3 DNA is TGTACCAGCAGTTATCAGGGAGGGGGAACTGAAGCTTTCTTT.

The CDR3, as DNA: TGCGCCAGCAGCTTGGATCCCCTGAACACTGAAGCTTTCTTT. Translation: CASSLDPLNTEAFF. The chain recombines TRBV5-1 with TRBJ1-1, with D unclear. The CDR3 is 14 amino acids. Per the germline V gene, CDR1 is SGHRS and CDR2 is YFSETQ. V was clipped by 0 bases and J by 0 bases, with 6 bases between them.

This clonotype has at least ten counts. This chain's CDR3 is CASSSHRGYYNEQFF. DNA of the CDR3: TGTGCCAGCAGTTCCCACAGGGGGTACTACAATGAGCAGTTCTTC. The rearrangement uses TRBV6-6 and TRBJ2-1; 8 nucleotides agree with TRBD1. CDR3 size: 15 residues. The germline V gene encodes CDR1 MNHNY and CDR2 SVGAGI (reference sequence). J lost 3 bases, V lost 4 bases, and 5 bases had no gene match.

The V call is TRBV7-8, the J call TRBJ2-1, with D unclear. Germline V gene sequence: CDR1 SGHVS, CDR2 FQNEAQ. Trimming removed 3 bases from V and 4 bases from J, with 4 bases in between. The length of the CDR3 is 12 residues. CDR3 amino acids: CASSFEYNEQFF. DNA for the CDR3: TGTGCCAGCAGCTTTGAATACAATGAGCAGTTCTTC.

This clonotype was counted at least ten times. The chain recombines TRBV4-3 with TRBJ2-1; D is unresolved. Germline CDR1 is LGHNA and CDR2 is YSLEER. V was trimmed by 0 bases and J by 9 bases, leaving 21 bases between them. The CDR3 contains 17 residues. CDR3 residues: CASSQDPTSSSSSEQFF. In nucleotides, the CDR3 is TGCGCCAGCAGCCAAGATCCAACGTCGAGCTCCTCAAGTGAGCAGTTCTTC.

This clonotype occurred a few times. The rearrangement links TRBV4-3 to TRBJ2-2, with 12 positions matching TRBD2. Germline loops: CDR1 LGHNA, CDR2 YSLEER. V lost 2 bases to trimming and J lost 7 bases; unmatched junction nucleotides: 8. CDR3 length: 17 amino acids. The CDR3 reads CASSQRLAGDPGGELFF. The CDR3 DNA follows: TGCGCCAGCAGCCAACGACTAGCGGGGGACCCCGGCGGGGAGCTGTTTTTT.

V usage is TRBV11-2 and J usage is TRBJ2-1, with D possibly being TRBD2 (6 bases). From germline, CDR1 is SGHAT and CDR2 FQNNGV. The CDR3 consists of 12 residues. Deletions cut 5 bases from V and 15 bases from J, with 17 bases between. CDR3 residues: CASSPVGGGRFF. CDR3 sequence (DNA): TGTGCCAGCAGCCCCGTGGGGGGAGGTCGGTTCTTC.

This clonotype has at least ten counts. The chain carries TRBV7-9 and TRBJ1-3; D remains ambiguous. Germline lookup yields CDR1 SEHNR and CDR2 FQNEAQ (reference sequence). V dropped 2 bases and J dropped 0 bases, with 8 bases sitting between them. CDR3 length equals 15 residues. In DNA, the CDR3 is TGTGCCAGCAGCTTAACCACGGGCTCTGGAAACACCATATATTTT. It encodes CASSLTTGSGNTIYF.

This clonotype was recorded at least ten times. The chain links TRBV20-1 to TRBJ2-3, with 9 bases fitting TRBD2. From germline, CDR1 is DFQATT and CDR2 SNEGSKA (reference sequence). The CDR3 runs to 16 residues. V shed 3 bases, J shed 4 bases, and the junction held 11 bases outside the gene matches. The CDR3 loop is CSASMRGGRFADTQYF. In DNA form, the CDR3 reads TGCAGTGCTAGTATGCGGGGGGGCCGTTTCGCAGATACGCAGTATTTT.

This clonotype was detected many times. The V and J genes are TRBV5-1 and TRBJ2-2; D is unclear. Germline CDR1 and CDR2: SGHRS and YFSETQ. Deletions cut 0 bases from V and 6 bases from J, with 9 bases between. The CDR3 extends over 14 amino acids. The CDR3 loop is CASSLVYGAGELFF. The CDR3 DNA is TGCGCCAGCAGCTTGGTGTATGGGGCCGGGGAGCTGTTTTTT. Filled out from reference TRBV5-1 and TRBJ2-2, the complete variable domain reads KAGVTQTPRYLIKTRGQQVTLSCSPISGHRSVSWYQQTPGQGLQFLFEYFSETQRNKGNFPGRFSGRQFSNSRSEMNVSTLELGDSALYLCASSLVYGAGELFFGEGSRLTVL.